Below are 15 T cell receptor beta chains sequenced from a single sample in a study of beta chain features in type 1 diabetes (dated by TCRdb to the late 2010s). General findings and caveats noted by the study authors: Type 1 diabetes patients showed a moderate but significant shortening of TCRB CDR3 length in all four CD4+ subsets.

Their antigen targets remain unknown. Library preparation used the immunoSEQ multiplex PCR assay. The High Capacity cDNA Reverse Transcription Kit was used to reverse transcribe all of the isolated RNA, meaning that expressed TCRB transcripts were what got sequenced. TCRdb limited this immuneACCESS table to in-frame rearrangements with V and J called. A share of clones is missing; checked studies link under half to unresolved V genes, and the rest is unexplained. The sample table contains about 170,000 clones; only one count was recorded for approximately 7.9% of them. The top ten clonotypes cover around 0.5% of the sample. Source material: central memory CD4+ T cells from blood. These receptor sequences come from a man aged 18 to 30 with type 1 diabetes.

The rearrangement uses TRBV7-2 and TRBJ1-1; tentatively, D is TRBD1 (5 bases). Trimming took off 7 bases at V and 7 bases at J, with 16 bases between the two ends. The CDR3 has 13 residues. Germline CDR1 SGHTA, CDR2 FQGNSA. CDR3 DNA: TGTGCCAGCACCTCGTATGGGGCTGGTGAAGCTTTCTTT. It yields the protein CASTSYGAGEAFF.

This clone was picked up a small number of times. The rearrangement joins TRBV29-1 to TRBJ1-2; 8 bases line up with TRBD1. With 7 bases clipped from V and 5 bases from J, the junction kept 12 bases outside the gene matches. The CDR3 has 14 residues. Germline-derived CDR1 and CDR2 are SQVTM and ANQGSEA. DNA for the CDR3: TGCAGCGCCCAATCGACAGGGGAGGGATATGGCTACACCTTC. This sequence encodes CSAQSTGEGYGYTF.

The V and J genes are TRBV10-3 and TRBJ2-1, with TRBD2 matching over 16 bases. The CDR3 sequence is 17 residues long. Germline V gene lookup returns CDR1 ENHRY and CDR2 SYGVKD. The junction had 3 bases not matched to a gene; V was cut back by 2 bases and J by 5 bases. CDR3 region: CAISEMGLAGGDNEQFF. The DNA for the CDR3 is TGTGCCATCAGTGAGATGGGACTAGCGGGGGGGGACAATGAGCAGTTCTTC.

This clone was seen a few times. The chain is built from TRBV6-6 and TRBJ2-3; possibly TRBD2 for D (6 bases). The CDR3 covers 16 residues. Germline V gene sequence: CDR1 MNHNY, CDR2 SVGAGI (reference sequence). Deletions cut 0 bases from V and 7 bases from J, with 17 bases between. Here the CDR3 reads CASSYSEGSLGYTQYF. CDR3 DNA: TGTGCCAGCAGTTACTCGGAGGGCAGCCTAGGGTATACGCAGTATTTT.

This clone was seen many times. V and J are TRBV18 and TRBJ2-1, with 7 positions matching TRBD1. J gave up 7 bases and V 3 bases, and 3 bases lay outside the gene matches. The CDR3 runs to 13 residues. CDR1 is KGHSH and CDR2 is LQKENI in the germline V gene. CDR3 sequence reads: CASSPQGVNEQFF. CDR3 bases: TGTGCCAGCTCACCTCAGGGGGTAAATGAGCAGTTCTTC. Full variable domain (missing parts from reference TRBV18 and TRBJ2-1): NAGVMQNPRHLVRRRGQEARLRCSPMKGHSHVYWYRQLPEEGLKFMVYLQKENIIDESGMPKERFSAEFPKEGPSILRIQQVVRGDSAAYFCASSPQGVNEQFFGPGTRLTVL.

Ten or more counts support this clone. V and J are TRBV4-3 and TRBJ2-3; the match to TRBD1 covers 10 bases. J gave up 4 bases and V 1 base, and 5 bases lay outside the gene matches. The germline CDR1 and CDR2 sequences are LGHNA and YSLEER. CDR3 size: 16 residues. In nucleotides, the CDR3 is TGCGCCAGCAGCCAAGGACAGGGGGCAAGAGCAGATACGCAGTATTTT. This translates into CASSQGQGARADTQYF.

The chain is built from TRBV6-6 and TRBJ2-7; 9 bases map to TRBD1. The CDR3 is made up of 14 amino acids. Germline loops: CDR1 MNHNY, CDR2 SVGAGI (reference sequence). V gave up 6 bases and J gave up 4 bases; unmatched junction bases: 7. The CDR3 region is CASRLTGQGYEQYF. DNA for the CDR3: TGTGCCAGCAGATTGACGGGACAGGGATACGAGCAGTACTTC.

Notes on this clone: This sample also contains other DNA sequences that code for the same CDR3. J is TRBJ2-2 and V is TRBV7-2; no reliable D call. Germline loops: CDR1 SGHTA, CDR2 FQGNSA. The V gene lost 3 bases and the J gene lost 1 base, with 3 bases spanning the gap. This CDR3 has 13 residues. The CDR3 DNA follows: TGTGCCAGCAGCTTTCTGAACACCGGGGAGCTGTTTTTT. As protein: CASSFLNTGELFF.

The CDR3, as DNA: TGTGCCAGCACTGGGGCAGGGAACACCATATATTTT. It is translated as CASTGAGNTIYF. V is TRBV2 and J is TRBJ1-3; the D gene is possibly TRBD1 (5 bases). The CDR3 length is 12 residues. Trimming stripped 7 bases from V and 7 bases from J, with 11 bases between. The germline CDR1 and CDR2 sequences are SNHLY and FYNNEI.

This clone was detected many times. The chain employs TRBV7-2 and TRBJ2-7, with a possible D match to TRBD2 (6 bases). Germline V gene data show CDR1 as SGHTA and CDR2 as FQGNSA. Trimming shortened V by 5 bases and J by 9 bases, and 14 bases separated the two germline ends. There are 12 residues in the CDR3. The CDR3 spells CASSTGVGPQYF. The CDR3 DNA follows: TGTGCCAGCAGCACGGGGGTAGGCCCGCAGTACTTC.

This clone occurred a few times. The rearrangement links TRBV5-6 to TRBJ2-1; D might be TRBD2 (5 bases). Germline V lookup: CDR1 SGHDT, CDR2 YYEEEE. Between the trimmed V and J ends, which lost 1 base and 2 bases, there was a span of 13 bases. This CDR3 is built from 16 residues. The CDR3 protein is CASSLFSGLTYNEQFF. CDR3 DNA sequence: TGTGCCAGCAGCTTGTTCTCCGGACTGACCTACAATGAGCAGTTCTTC.

The J gene is TRBJ2-5, the V gene TRBV11-3, with D maybe TRBD1 (6 bases). Trimming shortened V by 1 base and J by 3 bases, and 9 bases separated the two germline ends. The V gene's germline CDR1 is SGHNT and CDR2 YENEEA. The CDR3 has 14 amino acids. The CDR3 reads CASSLGTAEETQYF. The CDR3 nucleotides read TGTGCCAGCAGCTTAGGGACAGCTGAAGAGACCCAGTACTTC.

This clone was seen a few times. The chain uses TRBV11-2 and TRBJ2-7; D is possibly TRBD2 (5 bases). The CDR3 is made up of 14 amino acids. V lost 2 bases, J lost 0 bases, and 8 bases lay in between. Germline V gene lookup returns CDR1 SGHAT and CDR2 FQNNGV. The DNA of the CDR3 is TGTGCCAGCAGCTTAATGGGGAGCTCCTACGAGCAGTACTTC. Residues: CASSLMGSSYEQYF.

The chain couples TRBV11-2 to TRBJ2-7; 11 bases are a match to TRBD1. J was trimmed by 7 bases and V by 3 bases; bases with no gene match: 11. The CDR3 has 16 residues. Germline assignment: CDR1 SGHAT and CDR2 FQNNGV. CDR3 sequence (DNA): TGTGCCAGCAGCTTTCTCAGCGGACAGGGGGCTTGGGAGCAGTACTTC. Amino acids: CASSFLSGQGAWEQYF.

Only a few counts were recorded for this clone. This chain uses TRBV5-1 with TRBJ2-1; 9 bases line up with TRBD2. With V trimmed by 7 bases and J by 6 bases, 11 bases remained unmatched. CDR1 and CDR2 from the germline V gene are SGHRS and YFSETQ. CDR3 length: 15 residues. The CDR3 region is CASRSASGVGNEQFF. The CDR3, as DNA: TGCGCCAGCCGCTCGGCTAGCGGGGTTGGCAATGAGCAGTTCTTC.